These 11 T cell receptor beta chains were sequenced from one sample in a study of somatic mutations in cytotoxic T cells in rheumatoid arthritis (dated by TCRdb to the late 2010s). Receptor amplification or capture employed the immunoSEQ multiplex PCR assay. Here the immuneACCESS table is served through TCRdb, limited to in-frame sequences with V and J called. Missing clones are a known gap in these copies; in checked studies unresolved V genes cover under half, and the rest lacks a known reason. The sample profile shows roughly 20,000 clones; 80% of them were found once. The top ten constitute 28% of the sample. The source material was CD8+ T cells sorted from blood. These receptors originate from an adult with rheumatoid arthritis.

The chain recombines TRBV5-6 with TRBJ1-4; TRBD1 matches 7 bases. This CDR3 has 15 amino acids. The ends lost 4 bases at V and 4 bases at J; junction bases unmatched: 7. The V gene's germline CDR1 is SGHDT and CDR2 YYEEEE. CDR3 bases: TGTGCCAGCAGCCCCGGGACAGACTTTAATGAAAAACTGTTTTTT. It encodes CASSPGTDFNEKLFF.

V gene TRBV2 combines with J gene TRBJ2-5, with D maybe TRBD2 (6 bases). V gave up 2 bases and J gave up 1 base, with 8 bases separating them. The CDR3 spans 14 residues. Germline V gene sequence: CDR1 SNHLY, CDR2 FYNNEI. The CDR3 protein is CASSERDFQETQYF. Written as DNA, the CDR3 is TGTGCCAGCAGTGAACGGGACTTCCAAGAGACCCAGTACTTC.

The genes are TRBV29-1 and TRBJ2-1; 8 bases are shared with TRBD2. Trimming removed 7 bases from V and 4 bases from J; junction bases left unmatched: 9. The CDR3 consists of 14 residues. Germline V gene data show CDR1 as SQVTM and CDR2 as ANQGSEA. In nucleotides, the CDR3 is TGCAGCGCAACGGGACTAGGGGTGTACAATGAGCAGTTCTTC. It specifies CSATGLGVYNEQFF.

This chain uses TRBV28 with TRBJ2-5, with no clear D. Deletions cut 3 bases from V and 2 bases from J, with 10 bases between. Germline V gene lookup returns CDR1 MDHEN and CDR2 SYDVKM. The CDR3 runs to 14 residues. The CDR3: CASSFMEIQETQYF. CDR3 DNA: TGTGCCAGCAGTTTCATGGAGATACAAGAGACCCAGTACTTC.

This rearrangement joins TRBV21-1 to TRBJ1-1. TRBV21-1 is noted as a pseudogene. This CDR3 contains 15 residues. The CDR3: CASSKGGAVDSRAFF. The CDR3 DNA reads as TGTGCCAGCAGCAAAGGCGGAGCGGTGGATTCGAGGGCTTTCTTT.

This rearrangement joins TRBV14 to TRBJ2-7; D gene unclear. This CDR3 is built from 14 residues. The germline V gene has CDR1 SGHDN and CDR2 FVKESK. V dropped 0 bases and J dropped 1 base, with 7 bases sitting between them. The CDR3: CASSQEAGSYEQYF. The DNA for the CDR3 is TGTGCCAGCAGCCAAGAGGCAGGATCCTACGAGCAGTACTTC.

The chain uses TRBV7-2 and TRBJ2-2; D is ambiguous. Trimming took off 1 base at V and 6 bases at J, with 12 bases between the two ends. The V gene's germline CDR1 is SGHTA and CDR2 FQGNSA. This CDR3 contains 15 residues. The DNA of the CDR3 is TGTGCCAGCAGCTTAGACATATCTGGAGCCGGGGAGCTGTTTTTT. Protein product: CASSLDISGAGELFF.

The chain couples TRBV2 to TRBJ2-1; 14 bases agree with TRBD2. This CDR3 spans 15 amino acids. Germline V gene sequence: CDR1 SNHLY, CDR2 FYNNEI. The V and J ends lost 6 bases and 6 bases, in that order; junction bases with no gene match: 4. CDR3 in DNA: TGTGCCAGCAGCGCCGGGACTAGCGGGGGCAATGAGCAGTTCTTC. This sequence encodes CASSAGTSGGNEQFF.

This clone was observed once. The sample contains more than one DNA sequence encoding this CDR3. The chain has TRBV11-3 and TRBJ2-7; D not resolved. Trimming shortened V by 0 bases and J by 3 bases, and 6 bases separated the two germline ends. Germline V CDR1 and CDR2: SGHNT, YENEEA. The CDR3 is made up of 13 amino acids. For the CDR3, the DNA is TGTGCCAGCAGCTTAGATCCCGGCTACGAGCAGTACTTC. Amino acid sequence: CASSLDPGYEQYF.

The chain links TRBV11-2 to TRBJ1-4; D remains unclear. Germline values: CDR1 SGHAT, CDR2 FQNNGV. Trimming removed 2 bases from V and 0 bases from J, with 13 bases in between. The CDR3 has 17 amino acids. CDR3 amino acids: CASSLKQYAATNEKLFF. The CDR3 coding sequence is TGTGCCAGCAGCTTAAAACAGTATGCAGCAACTAATGAAAAACTGTTTTTT. Using reference TRBV11-2 and TRBJ1-4 for the parts outside the CDR3, the full variable domain is EAGVAQSPRYKIIEKRQSVAFWCNPISGHATLYWYQQILGQGPKLLIQFQNNGVVDDSQLPKDRFSAERLKGVDSTLKIQPAKLEDSAVYLCASSLKQYAATNEKLFFGSGTQLSVL.

This chain joins TRBV28 and TRBJ1-3, with TRBD1 identical over 7 bases. The ends lost 10 bases at V and 6 bases at J; junction bases unmatched: 9. Germline-derived CDR1 and CDR2 are MDHEN and SYDVKM. The CDR3 totals 13 residues. CDR3 nucleotide sequence: TGTGCCACCGAGGGGGCAGGAGTAAACACCATATATTTT. Its protein product is CATEGAGVNTIYF.